This note documents a single TCR beta chain sequence. Original processing methods: Reference gene primer amplification in the assay estimated nucleated cell counts. Method: immunoSEQ multiplex PCR; TCRdb's copy keeps in-frame clones and lacks some. V, J and clone size are those of that table, while D and trimming were read from the DNA. The sample has about 160,000 clones, 60% to 85% seen once; the top ten hold around 8.1%. V was clipped by 3 bases and J by 4 bases; unmatched bases: 9. The CDR3 spans 18 residues. The germline V gene has CDR1 KGHDR and CDR2 SFDVKD. The data were taken from a study of blood T cell repertoires in COVID-19. Study background: Spain, Italy and the United States supplied samples that represented acute and convalescent COVID-19.

This receptor was obtained from a woman aged 60-75 years with COVID-19, enrolled during active disease. The rearrangement links TRBV24-1 to TRBJ2-2; 11 bases line up with TRBD2. Sequencing was carried out using peripheral blood. In nucleotides, the CDR3 is TGTGCCACCAGTGATCCCCACCTAGCGGGGGGTCCCACCGGGGAGCTGTTTTTT. Amino acids: CATSDPHLAGGPTGELFF.